These 11 T cell receptor beta chains came from one sample sequenced in a study of cytomegalovirus exposure and HLA in healthy donors. The PCR made use of 60 Vbeta and 13 Jbeta primers. This table comes from immunoSEQ multiplex PCR, and its TCRdb copy is limited to in-frame clones, with some not included. The sample records more than 110,000 clones, 8.5% to 10% being singletons. Sequenced material: PBMCs. Every receptor here comes from a man aged 50-60 years in good health and CMV-seronegative.

V and J are TRBV5-1 and TRBJ2-7; the D gene is possibly TRBD2 (5 bases). Germline V lookup: CDR1 SGHRS, CDR2 YFSETQ. There are 15 residues in the CDR3. V was pared by 0 bases and J by 2 bases, with 12 bases between. The CDR3 DNA follows: TGCGCCAGCAGCTTGGCCGAGGTGAGGGCCTACGAGCAGTACTTC. Its translation: CASSLAEVRAYEQYF.

This clone was detected a few times. The chain links TRBV5-6 to TRBJ2-7; 9 nucleotides align to TRBD2. This CDR3 spans 16 amino acids. Per the germline V gene, CDR1 is SGHDT and CDR2 is YYEEEE. J was trimmed by 5 bases and V by 4 bases; bases with no gene match: 13. CDR3 loop: CASSPISGSYIHEQYF. In DNA form, the CDR3 reads TGTGCCAGCAGCCCTATTAGCGGGAGTTATATCCACGAGCAGTACTTC.

This chain uses TRBV4-2 with TRBJ2-1; 8 bases match TRBD2. The ends lost 1 base at V and 7 bases at J; junction bases unmatched: 12. CDR1 is LGHNA and CDR2 is YNFKEQ in the germline V gene. The CDR3 extends over 17 amino acids. This chain's CDR3 is CASSQARQRELKNEQFF. The CDR3 coding sequence is TGTGCCAGCAGCCAAGCGCGCCAGCGGGAGCTTAAGAATGAGCAGTTCTTC.

The V and J genes are TRBV30 and TRBJ1-5; unclear D gene. Trimming pared 7 bases from V and 1 base from J, leaving 11 bases between. Germline V gene data show CDR1 as GTSNPN and CDR2 as SVGIG (reference sequence). This CDR3 contains 13 residues. CDR3 nucleotide sequence: TGTGCCTTTTACGAGGCCAGCAATCAGCCCCAGCATTTT. Translating gives CAFYEASNQPQHF.

The chain carries TRBV19 and TRBJ1-5, with D maybe TRBD1 (6 bases). In germline, CDR1 is LNHDA, CDR2 SQIVND (reference sequence). Trimming took 6 bases from V and 6 from J, leaving 12 bases between them. The CDR3 sequence is 13 residues long. The CDR3 sequence: CASRPTGSQPQHF. Written as DNA, the CDR3 is TGTGCCAGTAGGCCGACAGGTAGTCAGCCCCAGCATTTT.

About this clone: A read error may explain this, as a much larger clone is one base away. Additional DNA sequences in this sample encode the identical CDR3. V gene TRBV5-6 combines with J gene TRBJ2-6; 8 bases map to TRBD1. Losses at the gene ends were 4 bases for V and 1 base for J; bases not matched to a gene: 4. CDR3 size: 16 residues. Per the germline V gene, CDR1 is SGHDT and CDR2 is YYEEEE. CDR3 residues: CASSPGQVSGANVLTF. DNA for the CDR3: TGTGCCAGCAGCCCGGGACAGGTATCTGGGGCCAACGTCCTGACTTTC.

This clone was seen a few times. The CDR3 DNA reads as TGTGCCAGCAGTGAAGCGCGGGGGACAGGGGCCTCACCCCTCCACTTT. It translates to CASSEARGTGASPLHF. This rearrangement joins TRBV6-1 to TRBJ1-6, with 10 bases lining up with TRBD1. The CDR3 length is 16 residues. After removal of 0 bases from V and 10 bases from J, the junction contained 6 bases not matched to a gene. Per germline, CDR1 MNHNS and CDR2 SASEGT.

V is TRBV7-6 and J is TRBJ2-7; 13 bases fit TRBD2. V dropped 4 bases and J dropped 0; count of bases not matched to a gene: 0. The CDR3 contains 15 residues. The germline gives CDR1 SGHVS, CDR2 FNYEAQ. CDR3 DNA: TGTGCCAGCAGCTGGACTAGCGGGAGCTCCTACGAGCAGTACTTC. As protein: CASSWTSGSSYEQYF. Drawing the rest from reference TRBV7-6 and TRBJ2-7, the complete variable domain is GAGVSQSPRYKVTKRGQDVALRCDPISGHVSLYWYRQALGQGPEFLTYFNYEAQQDKSGLPNDRFSAERPEGSISTLTIQRTEQRDSAMYRCASSWTSGSSYEQYFGPGTRLTVT.

The rearrangement joins TRBV7-9 to TRBJ1-2; no definite D call. The germline CDR1 and CDR2 sequences are SEHNR and FQNEAQ (reference sequence). The CDR3 totals 13 residues. Trimming shortened V by 5 bases and J by 2 bases, and 9 bases separated the two germline ends. CDR3 in amino acids: CASSPGENYGYTF. The DNA for the CDR3 is TGTGCCAGCAGCCCCGGGGAAAACTATGGCTACACCTTC. The full variable domain, completed using reference TRBV7-9 and TRBJ1-2, is DTGVSQNPRHKITKRGQNVTFRCDPISEHNRLYWYRQTLGQGPEFLTYFQNEAQLEKSRLLSDRFSAERPKGSFSTLEIQRTEQGDSAMYLCASSPGENYGYTFGSGTRLTVV.

This clone has more than one count but fewer than ten. The chain joins TRBV4-2 to TRBJ2-5; TRBD2 is a possible D gene (6 bases). The germline CDR1 and CDR2 sequences are LGHNA and YNFKEQ. The CDR3 runs 15 residues. Trimming took 4 bases from V and 1 from J, leaving 13 bases between them. The CDR3 region is CASSLPGGAQETQYF. As DNA, the CDR3 is TGTGCCAGCAGCCTCCCCGGAGGGGCCCAAGAGACCCAGTACTTC.

This clone was counted a few times. The chain joins TRBV5-1 to TRBJ2-7, with 9 bases lining up with TRBD1. With 3 bases clipped from V and 1 base from J, the junction kept 5 bases outside the gene matches. Germline CDR1 reads SGHRS; CDR2 reads YFSETQ. The CDR3 contains 15 residues. This CDR3 reads CASSSTGGGSYEQYF. The CDR3 DNA is TGCGCCAGCAGCTCGACAGGGGGGGGTTCCTACGAGCAGTACTTC.